Below, one TCR beta chain is given with its context. The V end was cut by 0 bases, the J end by 5 bases, with 14 bases between. The CDR3 spans 16 residues. Germline CDR1 KGHSH, CDR2 LQKENI. This sample was taken from a study of blood T cell repertoires in COVID-19. Study-wide context: Material from acute and convalescent COVID-19 was sourced from the United States, Italy and Spain.

Original analysis: Amplification of reference gene primers was used by the study to estimate nucleated cell counts. Some clones are missing from TCRdb's copy, which holds only in-frame ones; the method was immunoSEQ multiplex PCR. V and J calls and clone size follow that table, whereas D and trimming were derived from the DNA. The table includes roughly 250,000 clones, 82% detected once. The sequencing sample was made of peripheral blood. This chain uses TRBV18 with TRBJ2-1; D call uncertain. The clonotype originates from a woman at least 80 years old with active or convalescent COVID-19. The CDR3 DNA is TGTGCCAGCTCACCACCGCCTAGTTCGATCCACAATGAGCAGTTCTTC. Translated: CASSPPPSSIHNEQFF.